A selection of T cell receptor beta chains follows, all from one sample in a study of patients and donors after allogeneic stem cell transplantation. TCRdb reprocessed the RT-PCR reads with MiXCR, giving one entry per CDR3 protein. The table shows about 960,000 distinct CDR3 sequences, with approximately 18% occurring only once. Material: blood, either unsorted or a sorted T cell fraction (not recorded which). These receptors all come from a human donor who was either an allogeneic HSCT recipient or a stem cell or donor lymphocyte infusion donor (not recorded which). It is not recorded whose cells these are; they may come from a transplant donor. Both conserved end residues are part of each CDR3. The D gene is left open where the match is weak. The listing skips clone size in some rows; elsewhere it reads once, few, many or a size class.

V gene: TRBV4-1; D gene: TRBD2; CDR3 length: 18; J gene: TRBJ2-3; clone size: few; CDR3 protein: CASSQVSPGLALTDTQYF; CDR3 DNA: TGCGCCAGCAGCCAGGTATCTCCGGGACTAGCGCTCACAGATACGCAGTATTTT
V gene: TRBV15; D gene: NA; CDR3 length: 13; J gene: TRBJ2-1; clone size: few; CDR3 protein: CATSRVAVVEQFF; CDR3 DNA: TGTGCCACCAGCAGAGTAGCCGTTGTTGAGCAGTTCTTC
V gene: TRBV20-1; D gene: TRBD2; CDR3 length: 15; J gene: TRBJ2-1; clone size: few; CDR3 protein: CSASVPGLGLDEQFF; CDR3 DNA: TGCAGTGCTAGTGTCCCGGGACTAGGGCTGGATGAGCAGTTCTTC
V gene: TRBV5-1; D gene: TRBD1; CDR3 length: 14; J gene: TRBJ2-2; clone size: NA; CDR3 protein: CASSSTGASGELFF; CDR3 DNA: TGCGCCAGCAGCTCCACAGGGGCGTCCGGGGAGCTGTTTTTT
V gene: TRBV4-2; D gene: TRBD1; CDR3 length: 17; J gene: TRBJ1-2; clone size: NA; CDR3 protein: CASSQKIGRTGLYGYTF; CDR3 DNA: TGTGCCAGCAGCCAAAAAATCGGTCGGACAGGGTTATATGGCTACACCTTC
V gene: TRBV6-1; D gene: TRBD1; CDR3 length: 15; J gene: TRBJ2-2; clone size: few; CDR3 protein: CASRSGQGVSGELFF; CDR3 DNA: TGTGCCAGCAGATCGGGACAGGGAGTTTCCGGGGAGCTGTTTTTT
V gene: TRBV5-1; D gene: NA; CDR3 length: 12; J gene: TRBJ1-6; clone size: NA; CDR3 protein: CASSPAGFQLHF; CDR3 DNA: TGCGCCAGCAGCCCGGCGGGGTTTCAACTCCACTTT
V gene: TRBV6-5; D gene: NA; CDR3 length: 16; J gene: TRBJ1-1; clone size: few; CDR3 protein: CASSLYSSGLNTEAFF; CDR3 DNA: TGTGCCAGCAGTTTATACTCGTCGGGATTGAACACTGAAGCTTTCTTT
V gene: TRBV5-1; D gene: TRBD1; CDR3 length: 15; J gene: TRBJ1-1; clone size: NA; CDR3 protein: CASSIGQGPNTEAFF; CDR3 DNA: TGCGCCAGCAGCATTGGACAGGGACCTAACACTGAAGCTTTCTTT
V gene: TRBV30; D gene: NA; CDR3 length: 15; J gene: TRBJ2-7; clone size: NA; CDR3 protein: CAWSAKVPTGAEQYF; CDR3 DNA: TGTGCCTGGAGTGCCAAGGTTCCCACCGGAGCCGAGCAGTACTTC
V gene: TRBV3-1; D gene: TRBD2; CDR3 length: 19; J gene: TRBJ2-3; clone size: NA; CDR3 protein: CASSRERPGLSSSTDTQYF; CDR3 DNA: TGTGCCAGCAGCCGCGAACGCCCGGGACTATCCTCTAGCACAGATACGCAGTATTTT
V gene: TRBV14; D gene: TRBD2; CDR3 length: 16; J gene: TRBJ2-1; clone size: few; CDR3 protein: CASSQGRLAGNNEQFF; CDR3 DNA: TGTGCCAGCAGCCAAGGTCGGCTAGCGGGGAACAATGAGCAGTTCTTC
V gene: TRBV28; D gene: NA; CDR3 length: 14; J gene: TRBJ2-7; clone size: few; CDR3 protein: CASSILKTSYEQYF; CDR3 DNA: TGTGCCAGCTCTATCCTAAAAACCTCCTACGAGCAGTACTTC
V gene: TRBV24-1; D gene: NA; CDR3 length: 13; J gene: TRBJ1-5; clone size: few; CDR3 protein: CATSGDGYQPQHF; CDR3 DNA: TGTGCCACCAGTGGGGACGGATATCAGCCCCAGCATTTT
V gene: TRBV5-1; D gene: NA; CDR3 length: 15; J gene: TRBJ1-2; clone size: few; CDR3 protein: CASSLIGTANYGYTF; CDR3 DNA: TGCGCCAGCAGCTTGATAGGGACTGCTAACTATGGCTACACCTTC
V gene: TRBV4-1; D gene: NA; CDR3 length: 16; J gene: TRBJ2-7; clone size: few; CDR3 protein: CASSQVPRLGGYEQYF; CDR3 DNA: TGCGCCAGCAGCCAAGTTCCCAGACTAGGTGGCTACGAGCAGTACTTC
V gene: TRBV12-3/TRBV12-4; D gene: NA; CDR3 length: 14; J gene: TRBJ1-4; clone size: few; CDR3 protein: CASTSRGVNEKLFF; CDR3 DNA: TGTGCCAGCACATCCCGGGGGGTGAACGAAAAACTGTTTTTT
V gene: TRBV12-3/TRBV12-4; D gene: NA; CDR3 length: 14; J gene: TRBJ1-1; clone size: NA; CDR3 protein: CASSLLMGDTEAFF; CDR3 DNA: TGTGCCAGCAGTTTATTAATGGGGGACACTGAAGCTTTCTTT
V gene: TRBV12-3/TRBV12-4; D gene: TRBD1; CDR3 length: 14; J gene: TRBJ1-5; clone size: few; CDR3 protein: CASSGTGPNQPQHF; CDR3 DNA: TGTGCCAGCTCAGGGACAGGGCCCAATCAGCCCCAGCATTTT
V gene: TRBV7-8; D gene: NA; CDR3 length: 15; J gene: TRBJ2-7; clone size: NA; CDR3 protein: CASSLASGSEYEQYF; CDR3 DNA: TGTGCCAGCAGCTTAGCGTCAGGGTCCGAATACGAGCAGTACTTC
V gene: TRBV20-1; D gene: NA; CDR3 length: 15; J gene: TRBJ2-7; clone size: few; CDR3 protein: CSARPRGLITYEQYF; CDR3 DNA: TGCAGTGCTAGACCGCGGGGTTTGATAACCTACGAGCAGTACTTC
V gene: TRBV28; D gene: TRBD1; CDR3 length: 18; J gene: TRBJ1-2; clone size: once; CDR3 protein: CASSGPGQTHISLDGYTF; CDR3 DNA: TGTGCCAGCAGTGGACCGGGACAGACTCATATTTCTCTTGATGGCTACACCTTC
V gene: TRBV5-5; D gene: NA; CDR3 length: 14; J gene: TRBJ2-3; clone size: few; CDR3 protein: CASSLGRMGDTQYF; CDR3 DNA: TGTGCCAGCAGCTTAGGAAGGATGGGAGATACGCAGTATTTT
V gene: TRBV14; D gene: TRBD1; CDR3 length: 14; J gene: TRBJ1-1; clone size: NA; CDR3 protein: CASSQRTGGHTAFF; CDR3 DNA: TGTGCCAGCAGCCAGCGGACAGGGGGCCATACAGCTTTCTTT
V gene: TRBV20-1; D gene: TRBD1; CDR3 length: 13; J gene: TRBJ1-5; clone size: many; CDR3 protein: CSAGGQGNQPQHF; CDR3 DNA: TGCAGTGCTGGCGGACAGGGGAATCAGCCCCAGCATTTT
V gene: TRBV7-2; D gene: NA; CDR3 length: 15; J gene: TRBJ1-4; clone size: once; CDR3 protein: CASRNSPATNEKLFF; CDR3 DNA: TGTGCCAGCAGGAACTCGCCCGCAACTAATGAAAAACTGTTTTTT
V gene: TRBV12-3/TRBV12-4; D gene: TRBD2; CDR3 length: 17; J gene: TRBJ2-7; clone size: NA; CDR3 protein: CASSPAGGPPGDQEQYF; CDR3 DNA: TGTGCCAGCAGCCCAGCGGGGGGGCCACCAGGGGATCAGGAGCAGTACTTC
V gene: TRBV3-1; D gene: TRBD1; CDR3 length: 16; J gene: TRBJ2-2; clone size: NA; CDR3 protein: CASSKSRGLGTGELFF; CDR3 DNA: TGTGCCAGCAGTAAGTCCAGGGGGCTCGGCACCGGGGAGCTGTTTTTT
V gene: TRBV4-2; D gene: TRBD2; CDR3 length: 16; J gene: TRBJ2-7; clone size: NA; CDR3 protein: CASSQLAGGPSYEQYF; CDR3 DNA: TGTGCCAGCAGCCAATTAGCGGGAGGCCCCTCCTACGAGCAGTACTTC
V gene: TRBV5-1; D gene: NA; CDR3 length: 13; J gene: TRBJ1-3; clone size: many; CDR3 protein: CASSSFSGNTIYF; CDR3 DNA: TGCGCCAGCAGCTCCTTTTCTGGAAACACCATATATTTT
V gene: TRBV18; D gene: TRBD1; CDR3 length: 15; J gene: TRBJ1-1; clone size: few; CDR3 protein: CASSPTGQKNTEAFF; CDR3 DNA: TGTGCCAGCTCACCAACGGGACAGAAGAACACTGAAGCTTTCTTT
V gene: TRBV5-6; D gene: NA; CDR3 length: 15; J gene: TRBJ2-5; clone size: few; CDR3 protein: CASSFLPKIQETQYF; CDR3 DNA: TGTGCCAGCAGCTTCCTGCCCAAGATTCAAGAGACCCAGTACTTC
V gene: TRBV20-1; D gene: NA; CDR3 length: 15; J gene: TRBJ2-1; clone size: NA; CDR3 protein: CSARDQGGISNEQFF; CDR3 DNA: TGCAGTGCTAGAGATCAGGGGGGTATATCGAATGAGCAGTTCTTC
V gene: TRBV3-1; D gene: TRBD1; CDR3 length: 15; J gene: TRBJ1-6; clone size: NA; CDR3 protein: CASSARDREYSPLHF; CDR3 DNA: TGTGCCAGCAGCGCCCGGGACAGGGAGTATTCACCCCTCCACTTT
V gene: TRBV3-1; D gene: NA; CDR3 length: 13; J gene: TRBJ2-7; clone size: NA; CDR3 protein: CASSHWQGYEQYF; CDR3 DNA: TGTGCCAGCAGCCATTGGCAGGGTTACGAGCAGTACTTC
V gene: TRBV15; D gene: TRBD1; CDR3 length: 17; J gene: TRBJ1-4; clone size: NA; CDR3 protein: CATSSPGQGQRGEKLFF; CDR3 DNA: TGTGCCACCAGCTCGCCGGGACAGGGTCAAAGAGGTGAAAAACTGTTTTTT
V gene: TRBV29-1; D gene: TRBD2; CDR3 length: 14; J gene: TRBJ2-1; clone size: NA; CDR3 protein: CSVVGLAGVNEQFF; CDR3 DNA: TGCAGCGTTGTTGGACTAGCGGGGGTCAATGAGCAGTTCTTC
V gene: TRBV6-5; D gene: NA; CDR3 length: 16; J gene: TRBJ1-2; clone size: few; CDR3 protein: CASSYEGSRDTYGYTF; CDR3 DNA: TGTGCCAGCAGTTACGAGGGCAGCAGGGACACCTATGGCTACACCTTC
V gene: TRBV7-2; D gene: NA; CDR3 length: 16; J gene: TRBJ2-1; clone size: NA; CDR3 protein: CASRPGRTRAANEQFF; CDR3 DNA: TGTGCCAGCAGACCGGGACGGACGCGAGCAGCTAATGAGCAGTTCTTC
V gene: TRBV4-1; D gene: NA; CDR3 length: 17; J gene: TRBJ1-3; clone size: many; CDR3 protein: CASSQEPGRLSGNTIYF; CDR3 DNA: TGCGCCAGCAGCCAAGAACCGGGACGGCTCTCTGGAAACACCATATATTTT
V gene: TRBV5-1; D gene: NA; CDR3 length: 16; J gene: TRBJ2-3; clone size: many; CDR3 protein: CASSLVAGASTDTQYF; CDR3 DNA: TGCGCCAGCAGCTTGGTCGCAGGGGCTAGCACAGATACGCAGTATTTT
V gene: TRBV13; D gene: NA; CDR3 length: 16; J gene: TRBJ1-2; clone size: NA; CDR3 protein: CASSYGGAPGDYGYTF; CDR3 DNA: TGTGCCAGCAGCTACGGCGGGGCCCCCGGGGACTATGGCTACACCTTC
V gene: TRBV7-9; D gene: NA; CDR3 length: 13; J gene: TRBJ1-1; clone size: many; CDR3 protein: CASSSGVDTEAFF; CDR3 DNA: TGTGCCAGCAGCTCGGGGGTGGACACTGAAGCTTTCTTT
V gene: TRBV5-1; D gene: TRBD2; CDR3 length: 14; J gene: TRBJ2-7; clone size: many; CDR3 protein: CASSPGGNSYEQYF; CDR3 DNA: TGCGCCAGCAGCCCGGGGGGTAACTCCTACGAGCAGTACTTC
V gene: TRBV3-1; D gene: TRBD2; CDR3 length: 17; J gene: TRBJ2-7; clone size: few; CDR3 protein: CASSQVAGGLSSYEQYF; CDR3 DNA: TGTGCCAGCAGCCAAGTAGCGGGGGGGCTGAGCTCCTACGAGCAGTACTTC
V gene: TRBV6-1; D gene: NA; CDR3 length: 15; J gene: TRBJ2-7; clone size: NA; CDR3 protein: CASSPRRDASREQYF; CDR3 DNA: TGTGCCAGCAGTCCTAGAAGGGACGCATCTCGCGAGCAGTACTTC
V gene: TRBV5-1; D gene: NA; CDR3 length: 15; J gene: TRBJ2-7; clone size: few; CDR3 protein: CASSLEDPGIYEQYF; CDR3 DNA: TGCGCCAGCAGCTTGGAGGATCCCGGGATCTACGAGCAGTACTTC
V gene: TRBV11-2; D gene: TRBD1; CDR3 length: 16; J gene: TRBJ2-3; clone size: NA; CDR3 protein: CASSLPGQGLTDTQYF; CDR3 DNA: TGTGCCAGCAGCTTACCGGGACAGGGGCTCACAGATACGCAGTATTTT
V gene: TRBV10-3; D gene: NA; CDR3 length: 14; J gene: TRBJ1-1; clone size: NA; CDR3 protein: CAIKTLFPNTEAFF; CDR3 DNA: TGTGCCATCAAAACCCTTTTTCCCAACACTGAAGCTTTCTTT
V gene: TRBV20-1; D gene: TRBD2; CDR3 length: 14; J gene: TRBJ2-7; clone size: NA; CDR3 protein: CSARDTSGGYEQYF; CDR3 DNA: TGCAGTGCTAGGGACACTAGCGGGGGCTACGAGCAGTACTTC